These 16 T cell receptor beta chains were sequenced from one sample in a study. TCRdb ran MiXCR on the 5' RACE reads and lists one entry per CDR3 protein. The sample includes some 54,000 distinct CDR3 sequences, under 20% seen only once; the top ten take approximately 2.1%. Sequencing was performed on naive CD4+ T cells sorted from blood. Subset given: naive CD4+ T cells, CD4+CD45RA+CD25-. The receptors come from a female donor with breast cancer.

Many counts were recorded for this clonotype. The V call is TRBV5-1, the J call TRBJ2-3, with 10 bases aligning to TRBD2. Germline loops: CDR1 SGHRS, CDR2 YFSETQ. V was clipped by 9 bases and J by 1 base; unmatched bases: 5. This CDR3 is 14 amino acids long. The CDR3, as DNA: TGCGCCACCGAAGCGGGAGGGGGCACAGATACGCAGTATTTT. Translating gives CATEAGGGTDTQYF.

The table lists this clonotype with a few counts. The chain has TRBV7-6 and TRBJ1-6; D ambiguous. The CDR3 has 16 amino acids. Germline CDR1 and CDR2: SGHVS and FNYEAQ. Between the trimmed V and J ends, which lost 3 bases and 5 bases, there was a span of 14 bases. The CDR3 coding sequence is TGTGCCAGCAGCTTGGACCGGATAAATAATAATTCACCCCTCCACTTT. This translates into CASSLDRINNNSPLHF. The full variable domain, with the rest looked up from reference TRBV7-6 and TRBJ1-6, is GAGVSQSPRYKVTKRGQDVALRCDPISGHVSLYWYRQALGQGPEFLTYFNYEAQQDKSGLPNDRFSAERPEGSISTLTIQRTEQRDSAMYRCASSLDRINNNSPLHFGNGTRLTVT.

This clonotype was seen more than once but under ten times. This chain uses TRBV7-8 with TRBJ2-2; unclear D gene. Trimming stripped 4 bases from V and 6 bases from J, with 6 bases between. The germline CDR1 and CDR2 sequences are SGHVS and FQNEAQ. The CDR3 has 12 residues. CDR3 sequence reads: CASSWSPGELFF. In DNA form, the CDR3 reads TGTGCCAGCAGCTGGAGCCCCGGGGAGCTGTTTTTT.

This clonotype was seen at least ten times. J is TRBJ2-5 and V is TRBV5-1; D could derive from TRBD1 or TRBD2 (5 bases each). CDR3 length: 14 amino acids. Germline loops: CDR1 SGHRS, CDR2 YFSETQ. Trimming left V 1 base short and J 5 bases short, with 12 bases between. The CDR3 DNA follows: TGCGCCAGCAGCTTGATTACGGGACGGGAGACCCAGTACTTC. Its translation is CASSLITGRETQYF.

A few counts support this clonotype. The gene calls are TRBV24-1 and TRBJ2-7, with 12 bases matching TRBD2. CDR1 is KGHDR, CDR2 SFDVKD, per germline. V shed 4 bases and J 6 bases; nucleotides not matched to a gene: 6. CDR3 length equals 15 residues. The CDR3 sequence is CATSEPTSGSSEQYF. CDR3 coding DNA: TGTGCCACCAGTGAGCCGACTAGCGGGAGCTCCGAGCAGTACTTC.

This clonotype was seen only a few times. The chain couples TRBV29-1 to TRBJ2-5; 11 bases align to TRBD2. The V segment lost 1 base and the J segment 5 bases; nucleotides outside the gene matches: 12. CDR3 size: 17 residues. Germline V gene data show CDR1 as SQVTM and CDR2 as ANQGSEA. The CDR3 DNA is TGCAGCGTTGAAGCTGAAAGACTAGCGGGATATCCCGAGACCCAGTACTTC. It translates to CSVEAERLAGYPETQYF. The whole variable domain, filled in from reference TRBV29-1 and TRBJ2-5, reads SAVISQKPSRDICQRGTSLTIQCQVDSQVTMMFWYRQQPGQSLTLIATANQGSEATYESGFVIDKFPISRPNLTFSTLTVSNMSPEDSSIYLCSVEAERLAGYPETQYFGPGTRLLVL.

This clonotype has a count of ten or more. The chain links TRBV7-3 to TRBJ2-3; D is possibly TRBD2 (6 bases). Trimming took off 5 bases at V and 8 bases at J, with 14 bases between the two ends. The germline gives CDR1 SGHTA, CDR2 FQGTGA. This CDR3 has 13 amino acids. CDR3 sequence: CASSKEGMSTQYF. In nucleotides, the CDR3 is TGTGCCAGCAGCAAGGAGGGAATGTCTACGCAGTATTTT.

This rearrangement joins TRBV11-2 to TRBJ1-3; D gene unclear. The length of the CDR3 is 14 residues. Deletions cut 1 base from V and 0 bases from J, with 4 bases between. CDR1 is SGHAT and CDR2 is FQNNGV in the germline V gene. This CDR3 reads CASSLVHSGNTIYF. The CDR3, as DNA: TGTGCCAGCAGCTTAGTACACTCTGGAAACACCATATATTTT.

This clonotype was detected ten times or more. V usage is TRBV20-1 and J usage is TRBJ2-7; TRBD2 is a possible D gene (6 bases). This CDR3 comprises 14 residues. CDR1 and CDR2 (germline): DFQATT, SNEGSKA (reference sequence). V was clipped by 2 bases and J by 6 bases, with 17 bases between them. Here the CDR3 DNA reads TGCAGTGCTAGATCGAATGTGGGGGGTGCCGAGCAGTACTTC. It translates to CSARSNVGGAEQYF.

This clonotype has at least ten counts. The V call is TRBV7-2, the J call TRBJ2-1, with D unclear. There are 13 residues in the CDR3. CDR1 and CDR2 (germline): SGHTA, FQGNSA. V was pared by 5 bases and J by 5 bases, with 10 bases between. This CDR3 reads CASSPYLNNEQFF. The CDR3 coding sequence is TGTGCCAGCAGCCCCTATCTAAACAATGAGCAGTTCTTC.

This clonotype was picked up many times. CDR3 region: CSARASADTEAFF. The CDR3 coding sequence is TGCAGTGCTAGAGCTTCAGCTGACACTGAAGCTTTCTTT. The gene calls are TRBV20-1 and TRBJ1-1; D is unclear. The CDR3 covers 13 residues. Germline values: CDR1 DFQATT, CDR2 SNEGSKA (reference sequence). Trimming removed 1 base from V and 3 bases from J, with 9 bases in between.

Details on this clonotype: This could be a read error, since a much larger clone is one nucleotide away. This rearrangement joins TRBV7-2 to TRBJ2-1, with D unclear. The CDR3 consists of 14 residues. Germline-derived CDR1 and CDR2 are SGHTA and FQGNSA. Trimming took 6 bases from V and 6 from J, leaving 15 bases between them. The CDR3 sequence is CASRILTVSNEQFF. Here the CDR3 DNA reads TGTGCCAGCAGGATCCTTACAGTGTCCAATGAGCAGTTCTTC.

This clonotype was seen a few times. The chain combines TRBV5-1 with TRBJ2-7, with TRBD2 identical over 12 bases. V lost 4 bases, J lost 7 bases, and 9 bases stayed unmatched. The CDR3 is made up of 15 amino acids. CDR1 SGHRS and CDR2 YFSETQ come from the germline V gene. The CDR3, as DNA: TGCGCCAGCAGCACCGGACTAGCGGGAACCCTGGAGCAGTACTTC. Protein: CASSTGLAGTLEQYF.

This clonotype was counted between two and nine times. V usage is TRBV5-1 and J usage is TRBJ1-2; TRBD1 matches 7 bases. The length of the CDR3 is 13 residues. Germline CDR1 SGHRS, CDR2 YFSETQ. J gave up 4 bases and V 10 bases, and 10 bases lay outside the gene matches. The CDR3 here is CAQRGPKVYGYTF. The CDR3 nucleotides are TGCGCCCAAAGGGGGCCAAAGGTCTATGGCTACACCTTC. The whole variable domain, remainder taken from reference TRBV5-1 and TRBJ1-2, is KAGVTQTPRYLIKTRGQQVTLSCSPISGHRSVSWYQQTPGQGLQFLFEYFSETQRNKGNFPGRFSGRQFSNSRSEMNVSTLELGDSALYLCAQRGPKVYGYTFGSGTRLTVV.

With respect to this clonotype: A much larger clone lies one base from this, so it may be a read error. The CDR3 ends on some other residue instead of the conserved phenylalanine or tryptophan, so this is likely a read error. V usage is TRBV11-3 and J usage is TRBJ1-1; TRBD1 matches at 8 bases. After removal of 5 bases from V and 0 bases from J, the junction contained 11 bases not matched to a gene. From germline, CDR1 is SGHNT and CDR2 YENEEA. The CDR3 is made up of 17 amino acids. CDR3 in amino acids: CASSRTGTFEMNTEAFS. The DNA for the CDR3 is TGTGCCAGCAGCCGGACAGGGACCTTTGAAATGAACACTGAAGCTTTCTCT.

The gene calls are TRBV18 and TRBJ2-1; tentative D call: TRBD1 (6 bases). CDR1 KGHSH and CDR2 LQKENI come from the germline V gene. The CDR3 is made up of 14 amino acids. Trimming cost V 3 bases and J 4 bases, with 10 bases left between them. The CDR3 sequence: CASSPDSQYNEQFF. The CDR3 nucleotides read TGTGCCAGCTCACCGGACAGTCAGTACAATGAGCAGTTCTTC.